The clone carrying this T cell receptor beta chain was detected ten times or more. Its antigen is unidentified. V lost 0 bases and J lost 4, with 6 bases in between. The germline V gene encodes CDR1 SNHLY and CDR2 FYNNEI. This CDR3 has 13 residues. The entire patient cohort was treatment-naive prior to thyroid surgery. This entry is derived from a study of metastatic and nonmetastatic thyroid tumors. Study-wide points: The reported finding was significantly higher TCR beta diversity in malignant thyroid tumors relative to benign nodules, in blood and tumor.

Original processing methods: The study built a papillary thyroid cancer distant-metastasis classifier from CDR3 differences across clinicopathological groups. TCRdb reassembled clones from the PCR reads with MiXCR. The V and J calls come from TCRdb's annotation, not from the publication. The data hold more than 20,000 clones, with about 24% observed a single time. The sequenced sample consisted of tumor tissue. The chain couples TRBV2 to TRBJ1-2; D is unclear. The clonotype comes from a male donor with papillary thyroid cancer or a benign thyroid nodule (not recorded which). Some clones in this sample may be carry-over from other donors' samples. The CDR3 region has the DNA TGTGCCAGCAGTGAAGCAGGAATCTATGGCTACACCTTC. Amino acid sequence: CASSEAGIYGYTF.